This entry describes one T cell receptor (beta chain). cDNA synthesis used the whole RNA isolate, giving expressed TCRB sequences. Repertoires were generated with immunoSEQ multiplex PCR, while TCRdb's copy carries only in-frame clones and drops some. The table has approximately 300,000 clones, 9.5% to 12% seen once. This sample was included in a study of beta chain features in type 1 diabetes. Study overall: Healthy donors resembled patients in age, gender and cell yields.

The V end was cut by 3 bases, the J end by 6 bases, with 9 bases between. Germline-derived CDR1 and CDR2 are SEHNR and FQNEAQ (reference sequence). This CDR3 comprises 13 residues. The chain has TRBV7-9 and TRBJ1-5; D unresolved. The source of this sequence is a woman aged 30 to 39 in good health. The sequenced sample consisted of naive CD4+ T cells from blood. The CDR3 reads CASSFYAGQPQHF. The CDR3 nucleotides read TGTGCCAGCAGCTTCTACGCGGGTCAGCCCCAGCATTTT.